The entry that follows covers one T cell receptor beta chain sequence. A sample-barcoded 5' primer and a J-beta primer mix were used in a second PCR of roughly 6 to 11 cycles. TCRdb re-analysed the 5' RACE reads in MiXCR, keeping a single row per CDR3 protein. This table holds 600,000 to 900,000 distinct CDR3 sequences, 20% to 30% found once. The CDR3 is 16 amino acids. The ends were cut back, 0 bases at V and 9 bases at J, with 18 bases in the middle. CDR1 and CDR2 from the germline V gene are SGHVS and FNYEAQ. The data derive from a study of blood T cells in healthy people across ages. The amount of total RNA extracted per sample was at least 6 micrograms. Another study also made use of these data, one on T cells of mothers and their children. This second study says: Each mother gave over 9.5 million TCR beta CDR3 reads; each child, approximately 3.3 million.

This sequence joins TRBV7-6 and TRBJ2-1; possible D gene TRBD2, 7 bases. The clonotype was recovered from a boy aged 5-17 years in good health. The sequenced sample consisted of blood. CDR3 protein: CASSLAPGGITSEQFF. The CDR3 region has the DNA TGTGCCAGCAGCTTAGCACCGGGGGGCATTACAAGTGAGCAGTTCTTC.